This T cell receptor beta chain was captured in a study of T cell responses to AZD1222 COVID-19 vaccine. Germline loops: CDR1 SNHLY, CDR2 FYNNEI. The CDR3 runs 14 residues. V gave up 4 bases and J gave up 7 bases; unmatched junction bases: 3. Data came from immunoSEQ multiplex PCR; TCRdb stores just in-frame clones and leaves some out. The sample has around 140,000 clones, roughly 92% seen once. The chain recombines TRBV2 with TRBJ2-1; 11 nucleotides align to TRBD1. This sequence originates from an adult in good health. Here the sequenced sample was peripheral blood, taken on day 0 of AZD1222 vaccination. The CDR3 DNA reads as TGTGCCAGCAGTGTTGGGGACAGGGGGAATGAGCAGTTCTTC. Translated, it gives CASSVGDRGNEQFF.